Ten or more counts support the clone carrying this TCR beta chain. The target antigen is unknown. They built TCR cDNA with 5'RACE template switching, a step that put in a universal primer site and UMIs. TCRdb reanalysed the 5' RACE reads using MiXCR and keeps one entry per CDR3 protein. The profile shows roughly 68,000 distinct CDR3 sequences, about 6.5% of them singletons. The sample belongs to a study of T cells after yellow fever vaccination. The study, taken as a whole, reports: When the response was secondary, it was weaker but reached its peak faster, day 5 versus 15. Clones from primary vaccination mostly reappeared after the booster (about 97% CD4, just over 85% CD8). CD4 and CD8 compartments shared a small share of clonotypes, likely from convergent recombination.

V was pared by 0 bases and J by 6 bases, with 17 bases between. CDR3 length: 16 residues. Germline V gene data show CDR1 as MNHEY and CDR2 as SVGAGI. The chain couples TRBV6-5 to TRBJ1-2; D is unresolved. The sequence was collected from a man between 18 and 35 years old who received the YFV17D yellow fever vaccine. The specimen was CD8+ T cells sorted from PBMCs, collected about 41 days after the first yellow fever vaccination. In nucleotides, the CDR3 is TGTGCCAGCAGTTACTCGCGGGAGGGCGGGGAGGATGGCTACACCTTC. This sequence encodes CASSYSREGGEDGYTF.